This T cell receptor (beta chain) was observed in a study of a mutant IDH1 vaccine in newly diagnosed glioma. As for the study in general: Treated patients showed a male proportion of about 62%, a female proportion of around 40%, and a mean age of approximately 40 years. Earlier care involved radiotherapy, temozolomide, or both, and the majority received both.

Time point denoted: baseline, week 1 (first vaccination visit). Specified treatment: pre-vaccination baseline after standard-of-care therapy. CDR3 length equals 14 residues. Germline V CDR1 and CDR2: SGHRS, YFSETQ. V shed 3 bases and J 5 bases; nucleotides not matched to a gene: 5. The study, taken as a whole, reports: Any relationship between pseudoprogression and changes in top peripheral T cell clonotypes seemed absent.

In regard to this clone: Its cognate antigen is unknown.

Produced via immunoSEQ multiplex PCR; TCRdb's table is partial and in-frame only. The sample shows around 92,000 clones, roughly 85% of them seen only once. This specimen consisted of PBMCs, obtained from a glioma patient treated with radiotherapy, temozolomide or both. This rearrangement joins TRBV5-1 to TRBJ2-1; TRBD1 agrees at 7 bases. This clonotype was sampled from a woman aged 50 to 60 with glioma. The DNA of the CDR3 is TGCGCCAGCAGCTCCCAGGACAGGCACAATGAGCAGTTCTTC. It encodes CASSSQDRHNEQFF.